This T cell receptor beta chain stems from a study of shared T cell receptors in the human thymus (TCRdb year 2021). In terms of the full investigation: The study investigated the way shared, self-reactive T-cell receptor alpha chains are produced in the human thymus.

The CDR3 contains 17 residues, cysteine and phenylalanine counted. Of all the DNA, just the CDR3 is kept, 51 bases in frame from base 1. The germline V gene (reference sequence) yields SGHKS for CDR1 and YYEKEE for CDR2. Preparation of the library involved the immunoSEQ multiplex PCR assay. This is the immuneACCESS table as TCRdb keeps it, with only in-frame sequences that have V and J called. A part of the clones is gone; compared with another copy, unresolved V genes explain less than half, and the rest is unexplained. For this sample the table gives approximately 760,000 clones, of which 70% to 90% were detected only once. Under 0.012% of the sample goes to the ten largest clones. This clone has just one count. No antigen is known for it. Germline and junction disagree at one end, which may indicate a read error. The data were also submitted as part of a second study, on human thymus T cells. The other study reports the following: Donors were immunologically healthy infants undergoing open corrective cardiac surgery for congenital heart defects in Finland. Thymus tissue was obtained as surgical resects removed during corrective cardiac surgery. Biased V and J gene segment usage appeared to be present in both thymic and peripheral blood repertoires. Highly overlapping thymic TCR repertoires among unrelated individuals were reported in the related research. TCR alpha and beta repertoires from fewer than ten infant thymus samples and four related peripheral blood samples were characterized in the study. Donor ages ranging from about 7 to 244 days were recorded, and several male and a couple of female infants were included in the cohort. Thymocytes were mechanically released from the tissue and were stored as pellets of about 9.5-31 million cells at -70 degrees C. A QIAsymphony instrument was used to extract genomic DNA from the frozen cell pellets. The immunoSEQ multiplex PCR assay was used to amplify the TCRB and TCRAD loci from a standardized amount of quality-controlled genomic DNA. The amplicons covered the V(D)J region and were long enough to include the CDR3 and to identify the V and J genes. The commercial immunoSEQ service was used to sequence amplicons on an Illumina platform. Primer bias and sequencing errors were corrected as previously described, and TCRAD and TCRB definitions were based on the IMGT database. Repertoires were analysed with immunoSEQ Analyzer 3.0 and VDJTools, covering basic statistics, V/J segment usage, diversity estimates, rarefaction and pairwise overlap. Diversity was estimated with Chao1, ChaoE, Efron-Thisted, Shannon and inverse Simpson indices, and also on datasets down-sampled to the smallest sample. Repertoire overlap was assessed by strict matching of CDR3 nucleotide sequence, V gene and J gene, and clustering was done by Jaccard-based multidimensional scaling. On average, thymus samples gave 750,000 to 1,000,000 unique TCRB clonotypes, whereas blood samples gave around 84,000.

The source of this sequence is a girl less than two years old with a congenital heart defect. Donor details come from another sample of the same person, matched by shared clones. The rearrangement combines TRBV5-5 with TRBJ2-1, with 9 central nucleotides matching TRBD2. Sequencing was performed on thymocytes. In nucleotides, the sequence is TGTGCCAGCAGCCTAATGCATCGGGGACTAGCCCCCAATGGGCAGTTCTTC. Its protein product is CASSLMHRGLAPNGQFF. The CDR3, completed at both ends by the reference TRBV5-5 and TRBJ2-1 genes, gives the full variable domain DAGVTQSPTHLIKTRGQQVTLRCSPISGHKSVSWYQQVLGQGPQFIFQYYEKEERGRGNFPDRFSARQFPNYSSELNVNALLLGDSALYLCASSLMHRGLAPNGQFFGPGTRLTVL.